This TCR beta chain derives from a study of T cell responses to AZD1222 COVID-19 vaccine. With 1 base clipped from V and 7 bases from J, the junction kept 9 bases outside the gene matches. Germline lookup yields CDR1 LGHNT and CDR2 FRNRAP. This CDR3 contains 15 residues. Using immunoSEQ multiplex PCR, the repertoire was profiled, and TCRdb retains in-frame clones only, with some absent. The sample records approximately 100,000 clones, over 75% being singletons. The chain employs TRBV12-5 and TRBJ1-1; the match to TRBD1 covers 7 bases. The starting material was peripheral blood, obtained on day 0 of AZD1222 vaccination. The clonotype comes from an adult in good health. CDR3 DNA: TGTGCTAGTGGTTTGGCCGTAGACAGGGACTATGAAGCTTTCTTT. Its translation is CASGLAVDRDYEAFF. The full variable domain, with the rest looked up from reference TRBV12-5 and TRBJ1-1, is DARVTQTPRHKVTEMGQEVTMRCQPILGHNTVFWYRQTMMQGLELLAYFRNRAPLDDSGMPKDRFSAEMPDATLATLKIQPSEPRDSAVYFCASGLAVDRDYEAFFGQGTRLTVV.